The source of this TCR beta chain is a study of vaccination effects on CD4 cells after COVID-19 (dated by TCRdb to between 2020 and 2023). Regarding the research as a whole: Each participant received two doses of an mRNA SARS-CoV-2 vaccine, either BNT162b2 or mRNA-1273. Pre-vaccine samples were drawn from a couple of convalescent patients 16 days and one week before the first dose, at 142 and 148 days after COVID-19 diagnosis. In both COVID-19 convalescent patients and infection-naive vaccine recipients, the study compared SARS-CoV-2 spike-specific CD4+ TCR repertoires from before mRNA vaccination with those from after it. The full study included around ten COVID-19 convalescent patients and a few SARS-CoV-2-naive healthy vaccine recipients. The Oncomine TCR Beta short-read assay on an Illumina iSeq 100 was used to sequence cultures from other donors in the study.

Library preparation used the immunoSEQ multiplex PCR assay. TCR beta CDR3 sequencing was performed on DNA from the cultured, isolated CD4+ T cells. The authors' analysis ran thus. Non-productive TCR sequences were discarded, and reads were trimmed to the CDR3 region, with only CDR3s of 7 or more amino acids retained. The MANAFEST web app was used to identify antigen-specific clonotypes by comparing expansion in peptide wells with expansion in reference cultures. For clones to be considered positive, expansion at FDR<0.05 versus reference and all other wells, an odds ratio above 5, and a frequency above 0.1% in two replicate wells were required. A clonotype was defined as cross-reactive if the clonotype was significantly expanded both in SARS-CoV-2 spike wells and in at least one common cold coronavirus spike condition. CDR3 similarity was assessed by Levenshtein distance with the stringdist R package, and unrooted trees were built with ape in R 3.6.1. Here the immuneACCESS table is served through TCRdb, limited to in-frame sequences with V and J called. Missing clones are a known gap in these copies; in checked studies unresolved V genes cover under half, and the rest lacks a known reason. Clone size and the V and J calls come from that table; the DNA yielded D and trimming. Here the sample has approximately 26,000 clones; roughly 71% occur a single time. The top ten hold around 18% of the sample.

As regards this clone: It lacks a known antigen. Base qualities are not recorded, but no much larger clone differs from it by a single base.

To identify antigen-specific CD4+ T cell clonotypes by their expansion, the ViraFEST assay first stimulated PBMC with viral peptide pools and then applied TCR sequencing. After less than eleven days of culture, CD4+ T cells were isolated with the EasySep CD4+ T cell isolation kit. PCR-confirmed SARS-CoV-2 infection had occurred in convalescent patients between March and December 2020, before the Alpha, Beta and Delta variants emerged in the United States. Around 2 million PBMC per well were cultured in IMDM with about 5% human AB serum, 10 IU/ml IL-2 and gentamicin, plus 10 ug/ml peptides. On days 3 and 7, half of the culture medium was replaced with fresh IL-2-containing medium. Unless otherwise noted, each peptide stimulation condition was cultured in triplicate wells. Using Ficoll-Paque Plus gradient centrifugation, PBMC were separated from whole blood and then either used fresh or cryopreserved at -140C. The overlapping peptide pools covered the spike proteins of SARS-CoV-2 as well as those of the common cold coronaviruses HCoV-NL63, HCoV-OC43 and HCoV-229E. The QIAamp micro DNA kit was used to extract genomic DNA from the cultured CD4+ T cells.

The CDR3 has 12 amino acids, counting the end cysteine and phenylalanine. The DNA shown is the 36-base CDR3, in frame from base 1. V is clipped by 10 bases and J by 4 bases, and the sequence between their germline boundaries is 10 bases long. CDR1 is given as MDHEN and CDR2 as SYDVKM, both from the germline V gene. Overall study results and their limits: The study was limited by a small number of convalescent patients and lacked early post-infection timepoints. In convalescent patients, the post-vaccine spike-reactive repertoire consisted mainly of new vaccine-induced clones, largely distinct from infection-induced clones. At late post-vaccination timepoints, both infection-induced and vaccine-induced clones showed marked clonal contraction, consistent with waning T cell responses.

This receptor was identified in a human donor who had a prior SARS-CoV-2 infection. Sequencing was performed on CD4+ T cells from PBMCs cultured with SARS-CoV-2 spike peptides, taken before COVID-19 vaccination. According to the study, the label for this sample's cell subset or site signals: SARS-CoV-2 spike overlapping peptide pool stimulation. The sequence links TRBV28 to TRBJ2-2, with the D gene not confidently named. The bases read TGTGCCATAGGCCTGGGCACCGGGGAGCTGTTTTTT. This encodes CAIGLGTGELFF. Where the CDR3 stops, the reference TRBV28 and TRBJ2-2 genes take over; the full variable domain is DVKVTQSSRYLVKRTGEKVFLECVQDMDHENMFWYRQDPGLGLRLIYFSYDVKMKEKGDIPEGYSVSREKKERFSLILESASTNQTSMYLCAIGLGTGELFFGEGSRLTVL.